These 16 T cell receptor beta chains originate from one sample sequenced in a study of T-cell memory formation after mild COVID-19. TCRdb called the 5' RACE reads again in MiXCR, with one record for every CDR3 protein. The profile shows approximately 450,000 distinct CDR3 sequences, roughly 20% of them singletons. Sample: PBMCs or a T cell subset sorted from them (not recorded which). These receptors all stem from an adult woman who had mild COVID-19 (a few samples of this study predate the infection). Cell type and time point are not known.

CDR3 sequence: CASSTDPSYEQYF. The CDR3 coding sequence is TGTGCCAGCAGCACAGACCCATCCTACGAGCAGTACTTC. This rearrangement joins TRBV9 to TRBJ2-7; D not resolved. Trimming removed 4 bases at V and 1 base at J, with 9 bases between. The length of the CDR3 is 13 residues. The germline V gene has CDR1 SGDLS and CDR2 YYNGEE.

This clonotype has just a few counts. The V gene is TRBV27, the J gene TRBJ2-7, with 14 bases lining up with TRBD2. The CDR3 runs 17 residues. The V and J ends lost 8 bases and 6 bases, in that order; junction bases with no gene match: 15. Germline V gives CDR1 MNHEY, CDR2 SMNVEV (reference sequence). CDR3 loop: CASSQPSRLAGGIEQYF. CDR3 DNA: TGTGCCAGCTCACAACCCTCCCGACTAGCGGGAGGGATCGAGCAGTACTTC.

DNA of the CDR3: TGTGCCAGCAGGGAGGGACAGGCCAACTACGAGCAGTACTTC. Amino acid sequence: CASREGQANYEQYF. The rearrangement joins TRBV2 to TRBJ2-7, with TRBD1 matching over 8 bases. The CDR3 extends over 14 amino acids. J lost 3 bases, V lost 6 bases, and 7 bases had no gene match. The germline gives CDR1 SNHLY, CDR2 FYNNEI. The whole variable domain, filled in from reference TRBV2 and TRBJ2-7, reads EPEVTQTPSHQVTQMGQEVILRCVPISNHLYFYWYRQILGQKVEFLVSFYNNEISEKSEIFDDQFSVERPDGSNFTLKIRSTKLEDSAMYFCASREGQANYEQYFGPGTRLTVT.

The chain employs TRBV13 and TRBJ2-1; no firm D call. Germline-derived CDR1 and CDR2 are PRHDT and FYEKMQ (reference sequence). V was shortened by 4 bases and J by 15 bases, with 7 bases between the two germline ends. There are 9 residues in the CDR3. The CDR3 DNA sequence: TGTGCCAGCAGCTCCGGGCTGTTCTTC. Its protein is CASSSGLFF.

This clonotype came up a few times. The chain is built from TRBV5-6 and TRBJ2-2, with 10 bases lining up with TRBD2. Germline V gene data show CDR1 as SGHDT and CDR2 as YYEEEE. V dropped 3 bases and J dropped 3; count of bases not matched to a gene: 5. The CDR3 runs 16 residues. The DNA for the CDR3 is TGTGCCAGCAGCTCCCGACTAGCGGGTTACACCGGGGAGCTGTTTTTT. Protein sequence: CASSSRLAGYTGELFF.

This clonotype was seen repeatedly, ten times or more. The chain recombines TRBV5-1 with TRBJ2-1; the D call may be TRBD1 or TRBD2 (5 bases each). CDR1 and CDR2 from the germline V gene are SGHRS and YFSETQ. The CDR3 is made up of 11 amino acids. The V end was cut by 6 bases, the J end by 10 bases, with 11 bases between. In DNA form, the CDR3 reads TGCGCCAGCATCCTTGGGACGGAGCAGTTCTTC. This translates into CASILGTEQFF.

This clonotype showed up just a few times. The chain couples TRBV5-1 to TRBJ2-7, with 8 bases fitting TRBD1. The CDR3 has 14 amino acids. Germline V gene sequence: CDR1 SGHRS, CDR2 YFSETQ. V gave up 6 bases and J gave up 3 bases; unmatched junction bases: 8. The DNA of the CDR3 is TGCGCCAGCACCCTCGGGACAGGAAGCTACGAGCAGTACTTC. This translates into CASTLGTGSYEQYF.

The chain has TRBV5-1 and TRBJ1-1; a weak D match, TRBD1 (6 bases). Deletions cut 2 bases from V and 8 bases from J, with 22 bases between. This CDR3 region has 16 residues. CDR1 and CDR2 (germline): SGHRS, YFSETQ. The chain's CDR3 is CASSFEGFGGREEAFF. CDR3 DNA sequence: TGCGCCAGCAGCTTTGAGGGCTTCGGGGGCAGGGAAGAAGCTTTCTTT.

This clonotype was observed a handful of times. The chain is built from TRBV7-3 and TRBJ1-1, with TRBD1 matching over 7 bases. Germline V gene data show CDR1 as SGHTA and CDR2 as FQGTGA. This CDR3 comprises 13 residues. With V trimmed by 1 base and J by 8 bases, 4 bases remained unmatched. The CDR3 DNA reads TGTGCCAGCAGCTTAAAGGTGGGACAGGAAGCTTTCTTT. Amino acids: CASSLKVGQEAFF.

This clonotype has only one observation. The chain recombines TRBV2 with TRBJ1-1; D gene uncertain. This CDR3 is 18 amino acids long. The germline CDR1 and CDR2 sequences are SNHLY and FYNNEI. V lost 6 bases to trimming and J lost 6 bases, with 29 bases between them. The CDR3 spells CASRSTLQPGTDVSEAFF. The CDR3 DNA follows: TGTGCCAGCAGATCAACCCTACAACCGGGCACAGATGTGTCTGAAGCTTTCTTT.

This clonotype appeared many times. This chain connects TRBV4-3 to TRBJ2-1, with TRBD2 matching over 9 bases. The CDR3 covers 17 residues. Germline CDR1 and CDR2: LGHNA and YSLEER. Trimming took 0 bases from V and 7 from J; bases not matched to a gene: 10. The CDR3 sequence: CASSQDLGAGGGNEQFF. In nucleotides, the CDR3 is TGCGCCAGCAGCCAAGATCTCGGGGCGGGAGGGGGGAATGAGCAGTTCTTC.

A few counts support this clonotype. The chain carries TRBV7-9 and TRBJ2-1; 12 bases fit TRBD2. The CDR3 runs 14 residues. The junction had 3 bases not matched to a gene; V was cut back by 3 bases and J by 9 bases. The germline V gene encodes CDR1 SEHNR and CDR2 FQNEAQ (reference sequence). CDR3 amino acids: CASSFASGGAEQFF. Written as DNA, the CDR3 is TGTGCCAGCAGCTTCGCTAGCGGGGGGGCTGAGCAGTTCTTC.

There are a few counts of this clonotype. V and J are TRBV12-3 or TRBV12-4 and TRBJ1-1, with 7 bases aligning to TRBD1. This CDR3 is 13 amino acids long. The V segment lost 5 bases and the J segment 6 bases; nucleotides outside the gene matches: 6. The CDR3 region has the DNA TGTGCCAGCAGTACACAGGGGTTCTCTGAAGCTTTCTTT. As protein: CASSTQGFSEAFF.

This clonotype was seen a handful of times. The V call is TRBV20-1, the J call TRBJ2-1; 10 bases are shared with TRBD2. The CDR3 runs 16 residues. Germline values: CDR1 DFQATT, CDR2 SNEGSKA (reference sequence). V shed 0 bases and J 3 bases; nucleotides not matched to a gene: 5. CDR3 nucleotides: TGCAGTGCTAGAGATAGGGCTAGCGGGAGCTACAATGAGCAGTTCTTC. It translates to CSARDRASGSYNEQFF.

V usage is TRBV6-5 and J usage is TRBJ2-1; maybe TRBD2 (6 bases). Germline values: CDR1 MNHEY, CDR2 SVGAGI. V lost 3 bases, J lost 7 bases, and 16 bases lay in between. The CDR3 runs 15 residues. This CDR3 reads CASSYGDSRLNEQFF. As DNA, the CDR3 is TGTGCCAGCAGTTATGGGGACTCCAGGCTAAATGAGCAGTTCTTC.

V and J are TRBV7-9 and TRBJ2-5, with TRBD1 matching 10 bases. The trim removed 5 bases at V and 4 bases at J, leaving 7 bases unmatched. CDR3 length: 15 residues. Germline values: CDR1 SEHNR, CDR2 FQNEAQ (reference sequence). The chain's CDR3 is CASSHDRGRRETQYF. DNA for the CDR3: TGTGCCAGCAGCCACGACAGGGGGCGCCGAGAGACCCAGTACTTC. Filled out from reference TRBV7-9 and TRBJ2-5, the complete variable domain reads DTGVSQNPRHKITKRGQNVTFRCDPISEHNRLYWYRQTLGQGPEFLTYFQNEAQLEKSRLLSDRFSAERPKGSFSTLEIQRTEQGDSAMYLCASSHDRGRRETQYFGPGTRLLVL.